The rows below give T cell receptor beta chains drawn from one sample of a study of CD8 T cells in Susac syndrome. TCRdb reprocessed the immunoSEQ multiplex PCR reads via MiXCR and lists one record per CDR3 protein. Of 150,000 to 200,000 distinct CDR3 sequences detected, 94% appear once; the ten largest clones hold over 0.09%. The sample was CD4+ T cells from PBMCs. The receptors originated from a human donor with multiple sclerosis. CDR3s include the opening cysteine and the closing phenylalanine or tryptophan. Fields, in order: D gene, V gene, clone size, J gene, CDR3 protein, CDR3 DNA. D genes are given only for firm matches. Size tells how often a clone was seen (once, few, many) or the class of an expanded clone, and some rows leave it out.

D: TRBD1
V: TRBV18
size: NA
J: TRBJ1-1
CDR3: CASRSGQATEAFF
DNA: TGTGCCAGCCGCAGCGGACAGGCCACTGAAGCTTTCTTT

D: TRBD1
V: TRBV19
size: NA
J: TRBJ1-5
CDR3: CASTNRGPNQPQHF
DNA: TGTGCCAGTACCAACAGGGGTCCGAATCAGCCCCAGCATTTT

D: NA
V: TRBV7-2
size: once
J: TRBJ1-5
CDR3: CASSRQAYSNQPQHF
DNA: TGTGCCAGCAGCAGGCAGGCCTATAGCAATCAGCCCCAGCATTTT

D: NA
V: TRBV3-1
size: NA
J: TRBJ2-7
CDR3: CASSPRDGSQQYF
DNA: TGTGCCAGCAGCCCCCGGGACGGCTCCCAACAGTACTTC

D: NA
V: TRBV7-2
size: NA
J: TRBJ2-1
CDR3: CASSVGWGGSSYNEQFF
DNA: TGTGCCAGCAGCGTGGGATGGGGGGGCAGCTCCTACAATGAGCAGTTCTTC

D: NA
V: TRBV19
size: NA
J: TRBJ1-1
CDR3: CASSIHREKGDTEAFF
DNA: TGTGCCAGTAGTATCCACCGGGAAAAGGGAGACACTGAAGCTTTCTTT

D: NA
V: TRBV2
size: NA
J: TRBJ1-1
CDR3: CASSEADRVLNTEAFF
DNA: TGTGCCAGCAGTGAAGCTGATAGGGTCCTAAACACTGAAGCTTTCTTT

D: TRBD2
V: TRBV27
size: once
J: TRBJ2-7
CDR3: CASRLTGTSAYEQYF
DNA: TGTGCCAGCAGACTCACCGGGACTAGCGCCTACGAGCAGTACTTC

D: TRBD2
V: TRBV4-2
size: NA
J: TRBJ2-1
CDR3: CASSQDAGASGYNEQFF
DNA: TGTGCCAGCAGCCAAGATGCTGGGGCTAGCGGTTACAATGAGCAGTTCTTC

D: NA
V: TRBV5-1
size: NA
J: TRBJ1-1
CDR3: CASSSITVNTEAFF
DNA: TGCGCCAGCAGCTCGATTACTGTGAACACTGAAGCTTTCTTT

D: TRBD2
V: TRBV5-4
size: NA
J: TRBJ2-2
CDR3: CASSVTSATGELFF
DNA: TGTGCCAGCAGCGTCACTAGCGCCACCGGGGAGCTGTTTTTT

D: NA
V: TRBV27
size: NA
J: TRBJ2-7
CDR3: CASSLYRAGRSEQYF
DNA: TGTGCCAGCAGTCTTTATAGGGCAGGGAGATCCGAGCAGTACTTC

D: NA
V: TRBV20-1
size: NA
J: TRBJ2-5
CDR3: CSFAVKETQYF
DNA: TGCAGCTTCGCCGTTAAAGAGACCCAGTACTTC

D: NA
V: TRBV30
size: NA
J: TRBJ1-1
CDR3: CAWKRSEAFF
DNA: TGTGCCTGGAAACGGAGTGAAGCTTTCTTT

D: TRBD1
V: TRBV9
size: NA
J: TRBJ2-3
CDR3: CASSVSGQSYTDTQYF
DNA: TGTGCCAGCAGCGTCTCGGGACAGAGCTACACAGATACGCAGTATTTT

D: NA
V: TRBV4-3
size: NA
J: TRBJ2-1
CDR3: CASSQELVGRSGEQFF
DNA: TGCGCCAGCAGCCAAGAGCTAGTAGGCCGTTCAGGGGAGCAGTTCTTC

D: NA
V: TRBV20-1
size: NA
J: TRBJ1-4
CDR3: CSARNSRREKLFF
DNA: TGCAGTGCTAGGAATTCCCGGCGGGAAAAACTGTTTTTT